This passage covers 19 T cell receptor beta chains from one sample sequenced in a study of blood T cell repertoires in COVID-19. Profiled with immunoSEQ multiplex PCR; TCRdb holds only in-frame clones, not every one. The table lists roughly 400,000 clones, roughly 88% of them singletons. Sequencing input: PBMCs or T cells enriched from blood (not recorded which). All receptors derive from a man in his late teens or twenties who had recovered from COVID-19.

The chain recombines TRBV5-4 with TRBJ1-6, with D maybe TRBD1 (6 bases). Per the germline V gene, CDR1 is SGHNT and CDR2 is YYREEE (reference sequence). CDR3 length equals 16 residues. V was shortened by 4 bases and J by 0 bases, with 11 bases between the two germline ends. CDR3 coding DNA: TGTGCCAGCAGCCCCGGGACAAACTCCTATAATTCACCCCTCCACTTT. Translation: CASSPGTNSYNSPLHF.

This chain joins TRBV29-1 and TRBJ2-6; a possible D gene is TRBD1 (6 bases). CDR3 length equals 15 residues. Germline CDR1 is SQVTM and CDR2 is ANQGSEA. Trimming removed 5 bases from V and 2 bases from J, with 13 bases in between. This CDR3 is CSVTGLSTGANVLTF. In DNA, the CDR3 is TGCAGCGTTACAGGGCTCAGCACTGGGGCCAACGTCCTGACTTTC. The full variable domain, its missing parts supplied by reference TRBV29-1 and TRBJ2-6, is SAVISQKPSRDICQRGTSLTIQCQVDSQVTMMFWYRQQPGQSLTLIATANQGSEATYESGFVIDKFPISRPNLTFSTLTVSNMSPEDSSIYLCSVTGLSTGANVLTFGAGSRLTVL.

V and J are TRBV19 and TRBJ1-2; weak D call: TRBD1 (6 bases). The CDR3 runs to 15 residues. The ends were cut back, 0 bases at V and 5 bases at J, with 13 bases in the middle. Germline V gives CDR1 LNHDA, CDR2 SQIVND (reference sequence). In DNA, the CDR3 is TGTGCCAGTAGTATAGATCGTGGACAGTATTATGGCTACACCTTC. This codes for CASSIDRGQYYGYTF.

This clone came up once. This chain joins TRBV24-1 and TRBJ2-3, with 12 bases that match TRBD2. The CDR3 has 16 amino acids. V trimming: 6 bases; J trimming: 1 base; junction bases outside the gene matches: 4. Germline V CDR1 and CDR2: KGHDR, SFDVKD. For the CDR3, the DNA is TGTGCCACCAGTAGGACTAGCGGGACACGCACAGATACGCAGTATTTT. It specifies CATSRTSGTRTDTQYF.

The genes are TRBV11-2 and TRBJ2-7, with 10 positions matching TRBD2. The CDR3 length is 14 residues. Looked up from germline, CDR1 is SGHAT and CDR2 is FQNNGV. With V trimmed by 5 bases and J by 4 bases, 5 bases remained unmatched. As DNA, the CDR3 is TGTGCCAGCAGCCCTAGCGGGGGTAGGTACGAGCAGTACTTC. Encoded protein: CASSPSGGRYEQYF.

The V and J genes are TRBV28 and TRBJ1-2, with D uncertain. The CDR3 length is 14 residues. Deletions cut 3 bases from V and 0 bases from J, with 8 bases between. CDR1 and CDR2 (germline): MDHEN, SYDVKM. CDR3 in amino acids: CASSFSETNYGYTF. Here the CDR3 DNA reads TGTGCCAGCAGTTTTTCGGAGACTAACTATGGCTACACCTTC.

The rearrangement joins TRBV6-5 to TRBJ1-2; D gene ambiguous. Deletions cut 5 bases from V and 1 base from J, with 14 bases between. CDR3 length: 15 residues. Looked up from germline, CDR1 is MNHEY and CDR2 is SVGAGI. CDR3: CASSRAGKFNYGYTF. CDR3 bases: TGTGCCAGCAGTCGAGCGGGCAAGTTTAACTATGGCTACACCTTC.

The chain recombines TRBV10-3 with TRBJ2-7, with D unresolved. V was cut by 2 bases and J by 3 bases, with 17 bases left in between. Germline lookup yields CDR1 ENHRY and CDR2 SYGVKD. The CDR3 runs to 16 residues. Here the CDR3 DNA reads TGTGCCATCAGTGAGCGGCAGACTCCTTTAGACTACGAGCAGTACTTC. The encoded protein is CAISERQTPLDYEQYF.

V is TRBV27 and J is TRBJ2-7, with unresolved D. Germline CDR1 and CDR2: MNHEY and SMNVEV (reference sequence). CDR3 length: 16 amino acids. Trimming removed 0 bases at V and 0 bases at J, with 12 bases between. The CDR3 here is CASSLSLRERSYEQYF. The CDR3, as DNA: TGTGCCAGCAGTTTATCCCTTAGAGAACGCTCCTACGAGCAGTACTTC.

This clone was counted only a few times. The chain joins TRBV9 to TRBJ2-1; weak D call: TRBD2 (5 bases). The V end was cut by 3 bases, the J end by 13 bases, with 17 bases between. Looked up from germline, CDR1 is SGDLS and CDR2 is YYNGEE. CDR3 length: 13 amino acids. DNA for the CDR3: TGTGCCAGCAGCGGGCTGGTGGGAGTCGGACAGTTCTTC. This gives the protein CASSGLVGVGQFF.

CDR3 residues: CASTTGSSYNSPLHF. In DNA form, the CDR3 reads TGTGCCAGTACTACAGGGAGCTCCTATAATTCACCCCTCCACTTT. The rearrangement uses TRBV27 and TRBJ1-6; D is possibly TRBD1 (6 bases). CDR1 and CDR2 from the germline V gene are MNHEY and SMNVEV (reference sequence). Trimming cost V 9 bases and J 0 bases, with 12 bases left between them. The CDR3 extends over 15 amino acids.

In DNA, the CDR3 is TGTGCCAGCAGTTTATCGACAGTCTCCTACAATGAGCAGTTCTTC. It is translated as CASSLSTVSYNEQFF. The chain combines TRBV27 with TRBJ2-1; possibly TRBD1 for D (5 bases). The V and J ends lost 0 bases and 0 bases respectively, with 6 bases between them. Germline values: CDR1 MNHEY, CDR2 SMNVEV (reference sequence). This CDR3 region has 15 residues.

The chain has TRBV10-1 and TRBJ2-1; the D gene is possibly TRBD1 (5 bases). The CDR3 runs to 12 residues. V was trimmed by 4 bases and J by 6 bases, leaving 7 bases between them. The germline CDR1 and CDR2 sequences are WNHNN and SYGVQD (reference sequence). CDR3 in DNA: TGCGCCAGCAGTGTAAGGGGCAATGAGCAGTTCTTC. Amino acid sequence: CASSVRGNEQFF.

This rearrangement joins TRBV19 to TRBJ1-2, with D possibly being TRBD1 (5 bases). In germline, CDR1 is LNHDA, CDR2 SQIVND (reference sequence). V shed 7 bases and J shed 5 bases, with 17 bases lying between them. CDR3 length: 14 residues. The CDR3 reads CASMSGGNSYGYTF. CDR3 DNA: TGTGCCAGTATGTCGGGGGGAAATTCTTATGGCTACACCTTC.

In this sample, this clone turned up once. The chain links TRBV7-6 to TRBJ2-5, with TRBD2 as a possible D gene (7 bases). The V end was cut by 4 bases, the J end by 5 bases, with 14 bases between. This CDR3 comprises 14 residues. Germline CDR1 is SGHVS and CDR2 is FNYEAQ. The CDR3 DNA is TGTGCCAGCAGCTGGGGGGGGCAGCACGAGACCCAGTACTTC. Its protein is CASSWGGQHETQYF. Together with reference TRBV7-6 and TRBJ2-5, the CDR3 gives the full variable domain: GAGVSQSPRYKVTKRGQDVALRCDPISGHVSLYWYRQALGQGPEFLTYFNYEAQQDKSGLPNDRFSAERPEGSISTLTIQRTEQRDSAMYRCASSWGGQHETQYFGPGTRLLVL.

This clone showed up just once. The chain links TRBV2 to TRBJ2-2; 8 positions agree with TRBD2. V was pared by 2 bases and J by 6 bases, with 8 bases of the junction left unmatched. This CDR3 has 16 amino acids. Germline CDR1 reads SNHLY; CDR2 reads FYNNEI. The CDR3 DNA follows: TGTGCCAGCAGTGAATGGGTTAGCGGGACCTCCGGGGAGCTGTTTTTT. Translation gives CASSEWVSGTSGELFF.

This rearrangement joins TRBV19 to TRBJ1-2; TRBD1 matches at 7 bases. The CDR3 totals 13 residues. Germline-derived CDR1 and CDR2 are LNHDA and SQIVND (reference sequence). V shed 7 bases, J shed 2 bases, and the junction held 4 bases outside the gene matches. This chain's CDR3 is CASKRGPNYGYTF. In DNA, the CDR3 is TGTGCCAGTAAGAGGGGGCCCAACTATGGCTACACCTTC.

This clone showed up just once. This rearrangement joins TRBV2 to TRBJ1-5; D is undetermined. Germline CDR1 is SNHLY and CDR2 is FYNNEI. This CDR3 has 16 residues. Trimming left V 6 bases short and J 7 bases short, with 22 bases between. CDR3 sequence reads: CASRREEGVRNQPQHF. CDR3 DNA sequence: TGTGCCAGCAGGAGGGAGGAGGGCGTCCGGAACCAGCCCCAGCATTTT.

For this clone: The sample contains more than one DNA sequence encoding this CDR3. The chain uses TRBV9 and TRBJ2-2, with 12 bases aligning to TRBD2. This CDR3 has 16 amino acids. Germline values: CDR1 SGDLS, CDR2 YYNGEE. V lost 4 bases and J lost 6; bases outside the gene matches: 7. This chain's CDR3 is CASSPPGLAGSGELFF. Written as DNA, the CDR3 is TGTGCCAGCAGCCCTCCGGGACTAGCGGGTTCCGGGGAGCTGTTTTTT.